Presented here are 26 T cell receptor beta chains from one specimen sequenced in a study of blood T cell repertoires in COVID-19. The repertoire was sequenced with immunoSEQ multiplex PCR; TCRdb's copy has only in-frame clones and lacks some. The data hold 200,000 or so clones, with just under 85% observed a single time. The sample taken for sequencing was peripheral blood. The receptors stem from a human donor with acute or convalescent COVID-19. The donor label of this sample is uncertain.

This clone was seen only a few times. The chain combines TRBV24-1 with TRBJ1-1; D is perhaps TRBD1 (6 bases). V lost 4 bases and J lost 5, with 10 bases in between. In germline, CDR1 is KGHDR, CDR2 SFDVKD. The CDR3 is 13 residues long. CDR3 bases: TGTGCCACCAGTGAGCCAGGGGTTACTGAAGCTTTCTTT. Translating it yields CATSEPGVTEAFF.

The sample holds one count of this clone. As DNA, the CDR3 is TGTGCCAGCAGCCCCAGTTTAGCAGGGTCTGGAAACACCATATATTTT. This gives the protein CASSPSLAGSGNTIYF. The chain links TRBV7-2 to TRBJ1-3; TRBD1 is a possible D gene (5 bases). V was shortened by 5 bases and J by 1 base, with 15 bases between the two germline ends. This CDR3 contains 16 residues. The germline gives CDR1 SGHTA, CDR2 FQGNSA.

This clone was seen more than once but under ten times. The chain couples TRBV14 to TRBJ2-3; 9 nucleotides agree with TRBD2. The trim removed 2 bases at V and 5 bases at J, leaving 5 bases unmatched. The CDR3 loop spans 15 amino acids. Per germline, CDR1 SGHDN and CDR2 FVKESK. The CDR3 here is CASSQYSGSQDTQYF. CDR3 DNA: TGTGCCAGCAGCCAATATAGCGGGAGTCAAGATACGCAGTATTTT.

V and J are TRBV30 and TRBJ1-2; perhaps TRBD1 as D (5 bases). Trimming cost V 0 bases and J 3 bases, with 11 bases left between them. The germline V gene has CDR1 GTSNPN and CDR2 SVGIG (reference sequence). The CDR3 extends over 14 amino acids. The CDR3 nucleotides read TGTGCCTGGAGTGTACGGAGGGGAGACTATGGCTACACCTTC. Translated, it gives CAWSVRRGDYGYTF. Based on the CDR3 plus reference TRBV30 and TRBJ1-2, the full variable domain is SQTIHQWPATLVQPVGSPLSLECTVEGTSNPNLYWYRQAAGRGLQLLFYSVGIGQISSEVPQNLSASRPQDRQFILSSKKLLLSDSGFYLCAWSVRRGDYGYTFGSGTRLTVV.

V is TRBV14 and J is TRBJ2-3, with no clear D. The CDR3 consists of 16 residues. Germline V gene sequence: CDR1 SGHDN, CDR2 FVKESK. V shed 4 bases and J shed 1 base, with 15 bases lying between them. The CDR3 is CASSPLPERGTDTQYF. The CDR3 nucleotides are TGTGCCAGCAGCCCTCTCCCCGAGCGAGGCACAGATACGCAGTATTTT.

This clone has only one observation. The chain is built from TRBV3-1 (or the pseudogene TRBV3-2) and TRBJ1-1; TRBD1 matches at 8 bases. J gave up 1 base and V 5 bases, and 6 bases lay outside the gene matches. Germline-derived CDR1 and CDR2 are LGHDT and YNNKEL (reference sequence). This CDR3 region has 15 residues. CDR3 in DNA: TGTGCCAGCAGCACAAGGACAGGGAGGAACACTGAAGCTTTCTTT. Protein sequence: CASSTRTGRNTEAFF.

The chain has TRBV6-5 and TRBJ1-5; perhaps TRBD1 as D (5 bases). CDR1 and CDR2 from the germline V gene are MNHEY and SVGAGI. This CDR3 region has 13 residues. Trimming left V 6 bases short and J 7 bases short, with 13 bases between. For the CDR3, the DNA is TGTGCCAGCAGGTCCGGGGGAGGGCAGCCCCAGCATTTT. It is translated as CASRSGGGQPQHF.

The gene calls are TRBV30 and TRBJ2-7; 9 bases map to TRBD2. There are 14 residues in the CDR3. Germline V gene sequence: CDR1 GTSNPN, CDR2 SVGIG (reference sequence). Unmatched junction bases numbered 7, after V lost 5 bases and J lost 2 bases. The CDR3 DNA reads as TGTGCCTGGGGGCGCGCGGGAGGGCCCTACGAGCAGTACTTC. Translated: CAWGRAGGPYEQYF.

This chain connects TRBV2 to TRBJ2-4; tentatively, D is TRBD1 (5 bases). V was clipped by 4 bases and J by 9 bases, with 16 bases between them. In germline, CDR1 is SNHLY, CDR2 FYNNEI. There are 14 residues in the CDR3. Written as DNA, the CDR3 is TGTGCCAGCAGTGCGTCAGCTAGGGGAAGCATTCAGTACTTC. Its protein product is CASSASARGSIQYF.

The CDR3 reads CASSFTGTGYEQYF. In nucleotides, the CDR3 is TGTGCCAGCAGTTTTACCGGGACAGGGTACGAGCAGTACTTC. The gene calls are TRBV6-5 and TRBJ2-7; 9 nucleotides align to TRBD1. The trim removed 4 bases at V and 4 bases at J, leaving 5 bases unmatched. Germline V gene data show CDR1 as MNHEY and CDR2 as SVGAGI. CDR3 length: 14 residues.

The rearrangement uses TRBV11-2 and TRBJ2-7; D gene unclear. Looked up from germline, CDR1 is SGHAT and CDR2 is FQNNGV. V was clipped by 5 bases and J by 5 bases, with 19 bases between them. The CDR3 length is 15 residues. The CDR3 sequence: CASSILHGLGNEQYF. Written as DNA, the CDR3 is TGTGCCAGCAGCATCTTACATGGGCTCGGCAACGAGCAGTACTTC.

The chain joins TRBV30 to TRBJ1-3, with no clear D. There are 16 residues in the CDR3. Germline assignment: CDR1 GTSNPN and CDR2 SVGIG (reference sequence). V lost 0 bases to trimming and J lost 0 bases, with 12 bases between them. CDR3 sequence: CAWSVLRVGSGNTIYF. In DNA form, the CDR3 reads TGTGCCTGGAGTGTACTCCGGGTTGGCTCTGGAAACACCATATATTTT.

CDR3 loop: CASSVGTKDQETQYF. The CDR3, as DNA: TGTGCCAGCAGCGTAGGGACTAAGGACCAAGAGACCCAGTACTTC. The chain carries TRBV9 and TRBJ2-5; a weak D match, TRBD2 (6 bases). The V gene's germline CDR1 is SGDLS and CDR2 YYNGEE. Trimming took 0 bases from V and 0 from J, leaving 9 bases between them. This CDR3 region has 15 residues.

The genes are TRBV5-6 and TRBJ2-1; 12 nucleotides align to TRBD2. There are 17 residues in the CDR3. From germline, CDR1 is SGHDT and CDR2 YYEEEE. V was pared by 1 base and J by 5 bases, with 7 bases of the junction left unmatched. CDR3 nucleotide sequence: TGTGCCAGCAGCTTGTCGACTAGCGGGAGTCGGGACAATGAGCAGTTCTTC. It yields the protein CASSLSTSGSRDNEQFF.

V and J are TRBV7-2 and TRBJ2-4, with D unresolved. CDR3 length equals 14 residues. The germline V gene encodes CDR1 SGHTA and CDR2 FQGNSA. The germline V and J ends were trimmed by 5 bases and 6 bases, with 14 bases remaining between them. The CDR3 nucleotides read TGTGCCAGCAGCCCCCGGGTCACGGGAAACATTCAGTACTTC. Its protein is CASSPRVTGNIQYF.

This sequence joins TRBV27 and TRBJ2-7; 7 bases are a match to TRBD1. The CDR3 sequence is 17 residues long. With V trimmed by 5 bases and J by 1 base, 14 bases remained unmatched. From germline, CDR1 is MNHEY and CDR2 SMNVEV (reference sequence). The CDR3 DNA reads as TGTGCCAGCAGTAAAATTCCCGGGACAGCAATTTCCTACGAGCAGTACTTC. This encodes CASSKIPGTAISYEQYF.

This clone was detected once. V and J are TRBV5-1 and TRBJ2-7; 7 nucleotides agree with TRBD2. The germline CDR1 and CDR2 sequences are SGHRS and YFSETQ. The V and J ends lost 0 bases and 5 bases, in that order; junction bases with no gene match: 8. The CDR3 is 15 residues long. This CDR3 reads CASSLGAGDVNEQYF. Here the CDR3 DNA reads TGCGCCAGCAGCTTGGGCGCGGGAGACGTCAACGAGCAGTACTTC.

The chain recombines TRBV9 with TRBJ2-7; TRBD1 matches at 8 bases. The germline V gene has CDR1 SGDLS and CDR2 YYNGEE. The length of the CDR3 is 15 residues. The trim removed 3 bases at V and 2 bases at J, leaving 7 bases unmatched. This chain's CDR3 is CASSETGTGTYEQYF. Written as DNA, the CDR3 is TGTGCCAGCAGCGAAACCGGGACAGGTACCTACGAGCAGTACTTC. Full variable domain (outside the CDR3, taken from reference TRBV9 and TRBJ2-7): DSGVTQTPKHLITATGQRVTLRCSPRSGDLSVYWYQQSLDQGLQFLIQYYNGEERAKGNILERFSAQQFPDLHSELNLSSLELGDSALYFCASSETGTGTYEQYFGPGTRLTVT.

The chain has TRBV7-6 and TRBJ2-1, with 7 nucleotides matching TRBD1. The CDR3 runs 14 residues. V shed 2 bases and J 9 bases; nucleotides not matched to a gene: 7. Germline V CDR1 and CDR2: SGHVS, FNYEAQ. This chain's CDR3 is CASSLNEGAAEQFF. In DNA, the CDR3 is TGTGCCAGCAGCTTAAACGAGGGGGCGGCTGAGCAGTTCTTC.

The chain has TRBV4-2 and TRBJ1-1; tentatively, D is TRBD1 (6 bases). Trimming stripped 1 base from V and 0 bases from J, with 12 bases between. The CDR3 has 16 residues. Per germline, CDR1 LGHNA and CDR2 YNFKEQ. The CDR3 DNA is TGTGCCAGCAGCCAAGTAGGGGGGGCCCTGAACACTGAAGCTTTCTTT. Translation: CASSQVGGALNTEAFF.

The rearrangement joins TRBV5-4 to TRBJ1-3; D call uncertain. The CDR3 consists of 14 residues. In germline, CDR1 is SGHNT, CDR2 YYREEE (reference sequence). V dropped 4 bases and J dropped 0 bases, with 8 bases sitting between them. CDR3 in DNA: TGTGCCAGCAGCAAAGAGGCCTCTGGAAACACCATATATTTT. Its translation is CASSKEASGNTIYF.

The genes are TRBV12-3 or TRBV12-4 and TRBJ1-5; a weak D match, TRBD1 (6 bases). V lost 8 bases to trimming and J lost 3 bases, with 11 bases between them. The CDR3 length is 13 residues. The CDR3 spells CASRRTVNQPQHF. Here the CDR3 DNA reads TGTGCCAGCCGCCGGACAGTCAATCAGCCCCAGCATTTT.

This clone was counted a few times. J is TRBJ2-7 and V is TRBV7-6; D may be TRBD2 (5 bases). The CDR3 runs 17 residues. The V end was cut by 5 bases, the J end by 7 bases, with 27 bases between. Germline V gene data show CDR1 as SGHVS and CDR2 as FNYEAQ. The CDR3, as DNA: TGTGCCAGCAGCCCTAGGGTCGCCCGTGGTAGCGACGGGGAGCAGTACTTC. Encoded protein: CASSPRVARGSDGEQYF. The full variable domain, completed using reference TRBV7-6 and TRBJ2-7, is GAGVSQSPRYKVTKRGQDVALRCDPISGHVSLYWYRQALGQGPEFLTYFNYEAQQDKSGLPNDRFSAERPEGSISTLTIQRTEQRDSAMYRCASSPRVARGSDGEQYFGPGTRLTVT.

V is TRBV7-9 and J is TRBJ1-6; D might be TRBD1 (5 bases). The CDR3 extends over 15 amino acids. CDR1 is SEHNR, CDR2 FQNEAQ, per germline (reference sequence). The V end lost 4 bases, the J end lost 4 bases, and 11 bases lay between the germline ends. Written as DNA, the CDR3 is TGTGCCAGCAGCTCAGGGCAGTATTATAATTCACCCCTCCACTTT. Translated, it gives CASSSGQYYNSPLHF.

The chain is built from TRBV6-5 and TRBJ1-1, with TRBD1 matching 8 bases. From germline, CDR1 is MNHEY and CDR2 SVGAGI. This CDR3 has 14 amino acids. The junction had 8 bases not matched to a gene; V was cut back by 7 bases and J by 4 bases. As DNA, the CDR3 is TGTGCCAGCACCCCCGGACAGGGTTTCACTGAAGCTTTCTTT. Translated, it gives CASTPGQGFTEAFF.

The V and J genes are TRBV7-2 and TRBJ2-3; 9 bases agree with TRBD1. V lost 4 bases to trimming and J lost 6 bases; unmatched junction nucleotides: 14. CDR1 SGHTA and CDR2 FQGNSA come from the germline V gene. This CDR3 is 17 amino acids long. The CDR3 loop is CASSSAAGTGTGDTQYF. The CDR3 coding sequence is TGTGCCAGCAGCTCAGCCGCCGGGACAGGGACAGGGGATACGCAGTATTTT. Combining the CDR3 with reference TRBV7-2 and TRBJ2-3 gives the whole variable domain GAGVSQSPSNKVTEKGKDVELRCDPISGHTALYWYRQSLGQGLEFLIYFQGNSAPDKSGLPSDRFSAERTGGSVSTLTIQRTQQEDSAVYLCASSSAAGTGTGDTQYFGPGTRLTVL.